These 32 T cell receptor beta chains were sequenced from one sample in a study of blood T cell repertoires in COVID-19 (dated by TCRdb to the early 2020s). Libraries were built with the immunoSEQ multiplex PCR assay. TCRdb re-hosts the immuneACCESS table, in-frame sequences only. Its copies lack some clones; in the studies checked, an unresolved V gene accounts for under half of them, and the cause for the rest is not known. Counted in this sample were more than 250,000 clones; 70% to 90% of them appeared once. Around 6% of the sample is taken by the ten largest. Material for sequencing was PBMCs or T cells enriched from blood (not recorded which). The receptor source for this set is a woman aged 25 to 45 who had recovered from COVID-19.

The chain is built from TRBV15 and TRBJ2-1, with 10 bases fitting TRBD2. The CDR3 consists of 15 residues. With V trimmed by 4 bases and J by 12 bases, 12 bases remained unmatched. The germline V gene has CDR1 LNHNV and CDR2 YYDKDF (reference sequence). In nucleotides, the CDR3 is TGTGCCACCAGCATCTCGTTGGGGGCTAGCGGGGGGCAGTTCTTC. Protein sequence: CATSISLGASGGQFF.

This chain connects TRBV30 to TRBJ1-6; D is uncertain. The V and J ends lost 0 bases and 13 bases respectively, with 10 bases between them. Germline lookup yields CDR1 GTSNPN and CDR2 SVGIG (reference sequence). The CDR3 has 12 amino acids. DNA of the CDR3: TGTGCCTGGAGTGTTCGGACGGGGCCCCTCCACTTT. This sequence encodes CAWSVRTGPLHF.

The chain carries TRBV18 and TRBJ2-7; TRBD2 aligns across 15 bases. The CDR3 covers 17 residues. From germline, CDR1 is KGHSH and CDR2 LQKENI. The J segment lost 2 bases and the V segment lost 0 bases, leaving 2 bases of the junction unmatched. The CDR3: CASSPPGLAGGTYEQYF. The CDR3 DNA reads TGTGCCAGCTCACCACCGGGACTAGCGGGGGGTACCTACGAGCAGTACTTC.

J is TRBJ1-4 and V is TRBV30; D is unresolved. Trimming removed 5 bases at V and 2 bases at J, with 6 bases between. This CDR3 is 12 amino acids long. Germline V CDR1 and CDR2: GTSNPN, SVGIG (reference sequence). The CDR3 sequence is CAWQATNEKLFF. In nucleotides, the CDR3 is TGTGCCTGGCAGGCTACTAATGAAAAACTGTTTTTT.

The chain links TRBV5-4 to TRBJ2-1, with D maybe TRBD2 (6 bases). The V end was cut by 4 bases, the J end by 4 bases, with 12 bases between. The CDR3 contains 14 residues. Germline-derived CDR1 and CDR2 are SGHNT and YYREEE (reference sequence). This chain's CDR3 is CASSHPREYNEQFF. CDR3 in DNA: TGTGCCAGCAGCCATCCTCGGGAGTACAATGAGCAGTTCTTC.

The rearrangement joins TRBV13 to TRBJ2-1; D possibly corresponds to TRBD1 (6 bases). The V and J ends lost 1 base and 5 bases respectively, with 12 bases between them. CDR1 PRHDT and CDR2 FYEKMQ come from the germline V gene (reference sequence). The CDR3 totals 15 residues. The CDR3 here is CASSLDLDSHNEQFF. The CDR3 bases are TGTGCCAGCAGCTTAGATTTGGACAGCCACAATGAGCAGTTCTTC.

The chain combines TRBV5-4 with TRBJ2-7; D remains ambiguous. V lost 4 bases and J lost 2, with 7 bases in between. In germline, CDR1 is SGHNT, CDR2 YYREEE (reference sequence). This CDR3 has 12 amino acids. For the CDR3, the DNA is TGTGCCAGCAGCCGCTGGCCCTACGAGCAGTACTTC. It specifies CASSRWPYEQYF.

V and J are TRBV19 and TRBJ1-2, with 7 bases matching TRBD1. V dropped 9 bases and J dropped 7; count of bases not matched to a gene: 11. This CDR3 comprises 13 residues. Germline CDR1 and CDR2: LNHDA and SQIVND (reference sequence). CDR3 sequence reads: CASGDSRRTGYTF. CDR3 nucleotides: TGTGCCAGCGGGGACAGCCGTCGGACTGGCTACACCTTC.

The chain joins TRBV15 to TRBJ1-5; no clear D. In germline, CDR1 is LNHNV, CDR2 YYDKDF (reference sequence). The CDR3 has 13 amino acids. With 1 base removed from V and 9 bases from J, the gap between germline ends came to 10 bases. The CDR3 sequence: CATSRGPGGPQHF. The CDR3 nucleotides read TGTGCCACCAGCAGAGGTCCCGGAGGGCCCCAGCATTTT.

J is TRBJ1-4 and V is TRBV7-9; TRBD1 might be the D (5 bases). Trimming shortened V by 3 bases and J by 5 bases, and 10 bases separated the two germline ends. This CDR3 spans 14 amino acids. Per germline, CDR1 SEHNR and CDR2 FQNEAQ (reference sequence). CDR3 loop: CASSFKGLNEKLFF. The CDR3, as DNA: TGTGCCAGCAGCTTCAAGGGACTAAATGAAAAACTGTTTTTT.

CDR3 coding DNA: TGCGCCAGCAGCTTAGGACAGGCCCTTTCCAACTATGGCTACACCTTC. It codes for CASSLGQALSNYGYTF. This chain links TRBV5-1 with TRBJ1-2; 7 bases agree with TRBD1. The CDR3 covers 16 residues. The V gene end was trimmed by 2 bases and the J gene end by 2 bases; junction bases not matched to a gene: 9. Germline V gives CDR1 SGHRS, CDR2 YFSETQ.

CDR3 sequence (DNA): TGTGCCAGCGGATACAGCTACGAGCAGTACTTC. The encoded protein is CASGYSYEQYF. The J gene is TRBJ2-7, the V gene TRBV27; no clear D. Germline values: CDR1 MNHEY, CDR2 SMNVEV (reference sequence). The length of the CDR3 is 11 residues. Between the trimmed V and J ends, which lost 8 bases and 3 bases, there was a span of 8 bases.

The chain is built from TRBV9 and TRBJ2-1; 8 positions agree with TRBD1. The CDR3 spans 13 residues. V lost 4 bases, J lost 8 bases, and 5 bases stayed unmatched. Germline CDR1 and CDR2: SGDLS and YYNGEE. The CDR3 spells CASSQSTGDEQFF. The DNA for the CDR3 is TGTGCCAGCAGCCAATCGACAGGGGATGAGCAGTTCTTC.

The V gene is TRBV5-1, the J gene TRBJ2-2; D is perhaps TRBD1 (6 bases). The CDR3 runs to 13 residues. From germline, CDR1 is SGHRS and CDR2 YFSETQ. V was cut by 4 bases and J by 5 bases, with 9 bases left in between. CDR3 region: CASSIQGTGELFF. As DNA, the CDR3 is TGCGCCAGCAGCATACAGGGTACCGGGGAGCTGTTTTTT.

This chain joins TRBV7-3 and TRBJ2-3; 8 bases map to TRBD1. The germline CDR1 and CDR2 sequences are SGHTA and FQGTGA. The CDR3 is 15 residues long. V shed 1 base and J 6 bases; nucleotides not matched to a gene: 6. CDR3 residues: CASSLKAGGIDTQYF. In nucleotides, the CDR3 is TGTGCCAGCAGCTTAAAGGCAGGGGGCATTGATACGCAGTATTTT.

The chain employs TRBV12-3 or TRBV12-4 and TRBJ2-5; tentatively, D is TRBD1 (6 bases). This CDR3 has 13 residues. V dropped 5 bases and J dropped 5 bases, with 12 bases sitting between them. The CDR3 DNA follows: TGTGCCAGCAGTGGAGGAGGACAGGAGACCCAGTACTTC. Translation gives CASSGGGQETQYF.

The chain recombines TRBV10-2 with TRBJ2-5, with TRBD2 as a possible D gene (6 bases). V was shortened by 8 bases and J by 2 bases, with 15 bases between the two germline ends. The CDR3 is made up of 14 amino acids. From germline, CDR1 is WSHSY and CDR2 SAAADI. DNA for the CDR3: TGCGCCAGCGGGCGGGGTGTCCTACAAGAGACCCAGTACTTC. Residues: CASGRGVLQETQYF.

In its sample, this clone was seen once. V usage is TRBV18 and J usage is TRBJ2-7; 12 bases match TRBD1. With 5 bases clipped from V and 2 bases from J, the junction kept 1 base outside the gene matches. The germline V gene has CDR1 KGHSH and CDR2 LQKENI. The CDR3 consists of 14 residues. The CDR3, as DNA: TGTGCCAGCTCAAGGGACAGGGGGCCCTACGAGCAGTACTTC. It is translated as CASSRDRGPYEQYF.

The V and J genes are TRBV4-1 and TRBJ1-2; possible D gene TRBD1, 5 bases. The CDR3 length is 13 residues. The germline V gene has CDR1 MGHRA and CDR2 YSYEKL. The ends were cut back, 5 bases at V and 6 bases at J, with 13 bases in the middle. The CDR3 sequence is CASSDRTGDGYTF. The CDR3 DNA is TGCGCCAGCAGCGACCGGACGGGGGATGGCTACACCTTC.

Concerning this clone: Other DNA sequences within the sample encode an identical CDR3. This sequence joins TRBV4-3 and TRBJ1-2, with D unresolved. Trimming took off 0 bases at V and 4 bases at J, with 9 bases between the two ends. Germline CDR1 and CDR2: LGHNA and YSLEER. CDR3 size: 14 residues. CDR3 bases: TGCGCCAGCAGCCAAGATCGAGGTGGCTATGGCTACACCTTC. Its protein is CASSQDRGGYGYTF.

In this sample, this clone turned up once. The J gene is TRBJ2-2, the V gene TRBV3-1 (or the pseudogene TRBV3-2); 9 nucleotides line up with TRBD2. CDR3 length equals 15 residues. The trim removed 5 bases at V and 5 bases at J, leaving 6 bases unmatched. From germline, CDR1 is LGHDT and CDR2 YNNKEL (reference sequence). DNA for the CDR3: TGTGCCAGCAGCTACCCCAGCGGGGGGACCGGGGAGCTGTTTTTT. Its translation is CASSYPSGGTGELFF.

This clone was seen only once. V is TRBV19 and J is TRBJ1-6; D unclear. The ends were cut back, 2 bases at V and 10 bases at J, with 18 bases in the middle. The CDR3 is 16 amino acids. The germline V gene encodes CDR1 LNHDA and CDR2 SQIVND (reference sequence). For the CDR3, the DNA is TGTGCCAGTAGTATATCCGGGTCTGGAGTAAGCTCACCCCTCCACTTT. It codes for CASSISGSGVSSPLHF.

This chain links TRBV18 with TRBJ1-6; D perhaps matches TRBD1 (5 bases). The germline V and J ends were trimmed by 2 bases and 7 bases, with 15 bases remaining between them. Germline CDR1 KGHSH, CDR2 LQKENI. This CDR3 contains 16 residues. The CDR3 DNA sequence: TGTGCCAGCTCACCATCCTCAGTTGGGGCGAATTCACCCCTCCACTTT. It specifies CASSPSSVGANSPLHF.

V gene TRBV18 combines with J gene TRBJ1-3, with D hard to call. CDR1 KGHSH and CDR2 LQKENI come from the germline V gene. Trimming pared 0 bases from V and 4 bases from J, leaving 10 bases between. This CDR3 is built from 15 residues. Here the CDR3 reads CASSPPSMSGNTIYF. CDR3 nucleotides: TGTGCCAGCTCACCACCTTCTATGTCCGGAAACACCATATATTTT.

The chain recombines TRBV19 with TRBJ1-1; TRBD1 matches at 7 bases. Germline-derived CDR1 and CDR2 are LNHDA and SQIVND (reference sequence). The CDR3 spans 13 residues. After removal of 4 bases from V and 3 bases from J, the junction contained 2 bases not matched to a gene. The CDR3 region is CASSTGTDTEAFF. The CDR3 region has the DNA TGTGCCAGTAGTACTGGGACAGACACTGAAGCTTTCTTT.

In its sample, this clone was seen many times. This rearrangement joins TRBV7-3 to TRBJ2-3; D possibly corresponds to TRBD2 (6 bases). With 2 bases removed from V and 0 bases from J, the gap between germline ends came to 15 bases. CDR1 and CDR2 (germline): SGHTA, FQGTGA. The CDR3 extends over 17 amino acids. This CDR3 reads CASSLLNRGTSTDTQYF. In DNA form, the CDR3 reads TGTGCCAGCAGCTTACTCAACCGGGGGACTAGCACAGATACGCAGTATTTT.

This clone was observed once. J is TRBJ1-1 and V is TRBV25-1; possible D gene TRBD1, 6 bases. Germline loops: CDR1 MGHDK, CDR2 SYGVNS. V lost 2 bases and J lost 5, with 9 bases in between. The CDR3 is 13 residues long. The CDR3 nucleotides read TGTGCCAGCAGTGAAAACAGGGAAACTGAAGCTTTCTTT. It yields the protein CASSENRETEAFF.

This sequence joins TRBV19 and TRBJ2-1; TRBD1 aligns across 7 bases. V shed 6 bases, J shed 10 bases, and the junction held 6 bases outside the gene matches. The CDR3 is 12 residues long. In germline, CDR1 is LNHDA, CDR2 SQIVND (reference sequence). The CDR3 is CASRTGFGEQFF. The CDR3 region has the DNA TGTGCCAGTAGGACAGGGTTTGGGGAGCAGTTCTTC. The complete variable domain, with remaining parts taken from reference TRBV19 and TRBJ2-1, reads DGGITQSPKYLFRKEGQNVTLSCEQNLNHDAMYWYRQDPGQGLRLIYYSQIVNDFQKGDIAEGYSVSREKKESFPLTVTSAQKNPTAFYLCASRTGFGEQFFGPGTRLTVL.

V gene TRBV4-1 combines with J gene TRBJ1-5; D gene unclear. Germline CDR1 MGHRA, CDR2 YSYEKL. This CDR3 spans 14 amino acids. The V gene lost 1 base and the J gene lost 7 bases, with 11 bases spanning the gap. CDR3: CASSQGGGYQPQHF. The CDR3 DNA sequence: TGCGCCAGCAGCCAAGGAGGAGGATACCAGCCCCAGCATTTT.

The gene calls are TRBV30 and TRBJ1-5; 9 nucleotides line up with TRBD1. CDR1 and CDR2 (germline): GTSNPN, SVGIG (reference sequence). The J segment lost 6 bases and the V segment lost 6 bases, leaving 9 bases of the junction unmatched. The CDR3 extends over 14 amino acids. The CDR3 loop is CACGTGKTPQPQHF. For the CDR3, the DNA is TGTGCCTGCGGGACAGGGAAAACCCCTCAGCCCCAGCATTTT. The full variable domain, rest sourced from reference TRBV30 and TRBJ1-5, is SQTIHQWPATLVQPVGSPLSLECTVEGTSNPNLYWYRQAAGRGLQLLFYSVGIGQISSEVPQNLSASRPQDRQFILSSKKLLLSDSGFYLCACGTGKTPQPQHFGDGTRLSIL.

The chain is built from TRBV5-4 and TRBJ2-2; TRBD1 matches at 9 bases. Germline-derived CDR1 and CDR2 are SGHNT and YYREEE (reference sequence). The CDR3 runs to 14 residues. The J segment lost 4 bases and the V segment lost 4 bases, leaving 2 bases of the junction unmatched. The CDR3 reads CASSRDRATGELFF. DNA for the CDR3: TGTGCCAGCAGCCGGGACAGGGCCACCGGGGAGCTGTTTTTT. The variable domain in full, with the rest retrieved from reference TRBV5-4 and TRBJ2-2, is ETGVTQSPTHLIKTRGQQVTLRCSSQSGHNTVSWYQQALGQGPQFIFQYYREEENGRGNFPPRFSGLQFPNYSSELNVNALELDDSALYLCASSRDRATGELFFGEGSRLTVL.

The rearrangement uses TRBV6-1 and TRBJ1-6; 8 positions agree with TRBD1. With V trimmed by 3 bases and J by 7 bases, 5 bases remained unmatched. Germline assignment: CDR1 MNHNS and CDR2 SASEGT. CDR3 length: 15 amino acids. The CDR3 nucleotides are TGTGCCAGCAGTGAGGGGGGACAGGTAAATTCACCCCTCCACTTT. Its protein product is CASSEGGQVNSPLHF.